This T cell receptor beta chain was identified in a study of T cell changes during pregnancy in multiple sclerosis. Looked up from germline, CDR1 is SGHKS and CDR2 is YYEKEE (reference sequence). The CDR3 has 12 amino acids. Trimming cost V 4 bases and J 6 bases; bases outside gene matches: 3. The table came from immunoSEQ multiplex PCR; TCRdb's copy has only in-frame clones and leaves some out. The sample yields tens of thousands of clones, 94% seen once. The sample was peripheral blood, taken in the third trimester of pregnancy. The V call is TRBV5-5, the J call TRBJ1-1; 7 positions agree with TRBD1. The origin of this receptor is a female donor with multiple sclerosis, enrolled in a pregnancy study. The CDR3 loop is CASSVDRAEAFF. The CDR3 region has the DNA TGTGCCAGCAGCGTCGACAGGGCTGAAGCTTTCTTT. The variable domain in full, completed from reference TRBV5-5 and TRBJ1-1, reads DAGVTQSPTHLIKTRGQQVTLRCSPISGHKSVSWYQQVLGQGPQFIFQYYEKEERGRGNFPDRFSARQFPNYSSELNVNALLLGDSALYLCASSVDRAEAFFGQGTRLTVV.